This TCR beta chain was sequenced during a study of CD8+ T cells in alopecia areata. Study background: Tofacitinib was given for 6 to 18 months, then stopped for 6 months.

Extraction of RNA preceded its reverse transcription into cDNA, which served as the sequencing template. Produced via immunoSEQ multiplex PCR; TCRdb's table is partial and in-frame only. The sample lists 100,000 to 150,000 clones, around 60% occurring once. V lost 4 bases to trimming and J lost 3 bases; unmatched junction nucleotides: 10. The CDR3 runs to 16 residues. Germline lookup yields CDR1 LNHDA and CDR2 SQIVND (reference sequence). The sample holds a few counts of this clone. The specimen comprised CD4+ T cells sorted from blood, sampled at week 0. The receptor comes from a human donor with alopecia areata. The V gene is TRBV19, the J gene TRBJ2-7, with 9 bases fitting TRBD1. This CDR3 reads CASSTTGGSFLYEQYF. DNA of the CDR3: TGTGCCAGTAGTACTACAGGGGGCTCTTTCCTCTACGAGCAGTACTTC.